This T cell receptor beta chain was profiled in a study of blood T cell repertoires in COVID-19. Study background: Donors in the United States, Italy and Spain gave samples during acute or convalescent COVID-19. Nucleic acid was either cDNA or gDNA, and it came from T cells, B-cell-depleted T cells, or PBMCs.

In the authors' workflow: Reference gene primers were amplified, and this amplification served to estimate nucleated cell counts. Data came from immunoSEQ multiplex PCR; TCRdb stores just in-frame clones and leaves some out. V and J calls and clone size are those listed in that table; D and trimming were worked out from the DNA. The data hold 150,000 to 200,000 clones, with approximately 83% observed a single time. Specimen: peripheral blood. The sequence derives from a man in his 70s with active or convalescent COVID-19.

DNA of the CDR3: TGTGCCAGCAGCTTCAAAGACGGCGGGGAGCTGGACTTAACCTACGAGCAGTACTTC. It translates to CASSFKDGGELDLTYEQYF. This rearrangement joins TRBV7-2 to TRBJ2-7; a possible D gene is TRBD2 (6 bases). The CDR3 sequence is 19 residues long. Germline V gene data show CDR1 as SGHTA and CDR2 as FQGNSA. V lost 3 bases to trimming and J lost 2 bases, with 26 bases between them.